This TCR beta chain was recovered during a study of cytomegalovirus exposure and HLA in healthy donors. The study's findings and limits: Data from an earlier analysis indicated that most TCR beta V segments were productive either about 87% or about 30% of the time. Most TCR sequences were uncommon, yet certain public TCRs appeared in many donors. TCR beta chains associated with HLA were, in a later analysis, more clonally expanded than equally common others. Indistinguishability led to the exclusion of some V segments, TRBV6-2 and TRBV6-3 included.

In the case of this clone: The antigen remains unidentified.

The PCR was carried out with 60 Vbeta primers and 13 Jbeta primers. Repertoires were generated with immunoSEQ multiplex PCR, while TCRdb's copy carries only in-frame clones and drops some. The table lists 140,000 to 150,000 clones, more than 75% of them singletons. The CDR3 length is 14 residues. The V end was cut by 5 bases, the J end by 0 bases, with 10 bases between. Per the germline V gene, CDR1 is SNHLY and CDR2 is FYNNEI. The V call is TRBV2, the J call TRBJ1-1; weak D call: TRBD1 (6 bases). The clonotype was recovered from a woman between 18 and 29 years old in good health and CMV-seropositive. The sequenced sample was PBMCs. The CDR3 region has the DNA TGTGCCAGCAGTCGGACAGAATTGAACACTGAAGCTTTCTTT. It encodes CASSRTELNTEAFF. The full variable domain, rest sourced from reference TRBV2 and TRBJ1-1, is EPEVTQTPSHQVTQMGQEVILRCVPISNHLYFYWYRQILGQKVEFLVSFYNNEISEKSEIFDDQFSVERPDGSNFTLKIRSTKLEDSAMYFCASSRTELNTEAFFGQGTRLTVV.